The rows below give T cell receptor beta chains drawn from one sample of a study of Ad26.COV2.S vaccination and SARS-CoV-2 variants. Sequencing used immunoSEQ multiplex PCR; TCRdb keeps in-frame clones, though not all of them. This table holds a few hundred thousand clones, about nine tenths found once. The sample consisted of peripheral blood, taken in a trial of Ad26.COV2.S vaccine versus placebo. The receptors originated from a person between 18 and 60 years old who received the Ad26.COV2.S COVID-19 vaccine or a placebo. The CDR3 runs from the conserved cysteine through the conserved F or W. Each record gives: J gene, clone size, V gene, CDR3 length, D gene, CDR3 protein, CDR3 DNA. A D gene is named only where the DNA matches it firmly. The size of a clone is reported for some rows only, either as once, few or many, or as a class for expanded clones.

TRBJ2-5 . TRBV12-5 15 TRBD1 CASGSPLDRGETQYF TGTGCTAGTGGTTCGCCCCTTGACAGGGGTGAGACCCAGTACTTC
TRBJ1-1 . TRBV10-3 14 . CAISSVDPNTEAFF TGTGCCATCAGTTCTGTGGATCCGAACACTGAAGCTTTCTTT
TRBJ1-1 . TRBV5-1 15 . CASSSLSGMNTEAFF TGCGCCAGCAGCTCTCTATCAGGAATGAACACTGAAGCTTTCTTT
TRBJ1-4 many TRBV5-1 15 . CASSLGQGIGEKLFF TGCGCCAGCAGCTTGGGGCAGGGGATTGGTGAAAAACTGTTTTTT
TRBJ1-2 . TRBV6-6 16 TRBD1 CASSYSTGTGGEGYTF TGTGCCAGCAGTTACTCGACGGGGACAGGGGGCGAAGGCTACACCTTC
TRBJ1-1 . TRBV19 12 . CATSGQHTEAFF TGTGCCACCTCCGGACAGCACACTGAAGCTTTCTTT
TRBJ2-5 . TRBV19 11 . CATRGPVTQYF TGTGCCACCAGAGGTCCGGTAACTCAGTACTTC
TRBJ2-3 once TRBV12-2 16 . CASSPGWLARADTQYF TGTGCAAGTAGTCCTGGATGGTTAGCGAGGGCAGATACGCAGTATTTT
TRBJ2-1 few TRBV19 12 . CASSIVHNEQFF TGTGCCAGTAGTATAGTTCACAATGAGCAGTTCTTC
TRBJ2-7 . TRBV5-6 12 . CASSLPPYEQYF TGTGCCAGCAGCTTACCGCCCTACGAGCAGTACTTC
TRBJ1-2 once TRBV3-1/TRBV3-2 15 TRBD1 CASSYRGDAVYGYTF TGTGCCAGCAGCTACAGGGGGGACGCAGTCTATGGCTACACCTTC
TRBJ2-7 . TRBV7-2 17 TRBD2 CASSLAALAGGQSEQYF TGTGCCAGCAGCTTAGCGGCGCTAGCGGGGGGGCAGAGCGAGCAGTACTTC
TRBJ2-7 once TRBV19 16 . CASTPGEGQSSYEQYF TGTGCCAGTACTCCTGGGGAGGGACAGAGCTCCTACGAGCAGTACTTC
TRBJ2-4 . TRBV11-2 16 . CASSLLLGQGKNIQYF TGTGCCAGCAGCTTACTCCTCGGGCAGGGGAAAAACATTCAGTACTTC
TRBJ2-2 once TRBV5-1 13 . CASSLGGAGELFF TGCGCCAGCAGCTTGGGTGGGGCCGGGGAGCTGTTTTTT
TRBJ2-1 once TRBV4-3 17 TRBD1 CASSQDPGTGGLNEQFF TGCGCCAGCAGCCAAGATCCCGGGACAGGGGGATTAAATGAGCAGTTCTTC
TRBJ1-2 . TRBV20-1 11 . CTTARGIGYTF TGCACTACCGCTCGGGGGATTGGCTACACCTTC
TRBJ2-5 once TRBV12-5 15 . CASVFMGHQQETQYF TGTGCTAGTGTTTTTATGGGACACCAACAAGAGACCCAGTACTTC
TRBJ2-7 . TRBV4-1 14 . CASSQAGSTYEQYF TGCGCCAGCAGCCAAGCGGGTAGCACCTACGAGCAGTACTTC
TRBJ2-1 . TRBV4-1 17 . CASSHPSGRADDNEQFF TGCGCCAGCAGCCATCCCTCGGGGCGGGCAGATGACAATGAGCAGTTCTTC
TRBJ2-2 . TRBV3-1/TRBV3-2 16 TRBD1 CASSSRDRGGTGELFF TGTGCCAGCAGCTCCAGGGACAGGGGAGGCACCGGGGAGCTGTTTTTT
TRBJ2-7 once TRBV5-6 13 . CASKTTGTYEQYF TGTGCCAGCAAAACCACAGGGACCTACGAGCAGTACTTC
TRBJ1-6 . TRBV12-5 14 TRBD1 CASGVGQGEIPLHF TGTGCTAGTGGGGTGGGGCAGGGGGAAATCCCCCTCCACTTT